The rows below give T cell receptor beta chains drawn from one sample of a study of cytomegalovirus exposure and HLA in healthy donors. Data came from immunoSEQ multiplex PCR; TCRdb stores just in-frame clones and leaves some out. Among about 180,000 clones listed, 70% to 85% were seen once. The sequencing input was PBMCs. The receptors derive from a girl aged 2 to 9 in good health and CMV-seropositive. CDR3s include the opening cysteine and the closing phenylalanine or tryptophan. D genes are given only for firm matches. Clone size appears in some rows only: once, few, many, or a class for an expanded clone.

CDR3 protein: CASSLWGQANTEAFF; CDR3 DNA: TGTGCCAGCAGTTTATGGGGACAGGCGAACACTGAAGCTTTCTTT; J gene: TRBJ1-1; D gene: TRBD1; V gene: TRBV27; clone size: .
CDR3 protein: CASSLSDTYEQYF; CDR3 DNA: TGTGCCAGCAGTTTATCTGATACCTACGAGCAGTACTTC; J gene: TRBJ2-7; D gene: .; V gene: TRBV28; clone size: .
CDR3 protein: CATNAGGFYGYTF; CDR3 DNA: TGTGCAACAAATGCAGGGGGCTTCTATGGCTACACCTTC; J gene: TRBJ1-2; D gene: TRBD1; V gene: TRBV25-1; clone size: once
CDR3 protein: CASSLSRQGAGGNTIYF; CDR3 DNA: TGTGCCAGCAGTTTATCGAGACAGGGGGCCGGGGGAAACACCATATATTTT; J gene: TRBJ1-3; D gene: TRBD1; V gene: TRBV27; clone size: .
CDR3 protein: CASSNPGDNYGYTF; CDR3 DNA: TGTGCCAGCAGTAACCCGGGGGACAACTATGGCTACACCTTC; J gene: TRBJ1-2; D gene: .; V gene: TRBV6-6; clone size: .
CDR3 protein: CASSLTGQGFNEKLFF; CDR3 DNA: TGTGCCAGCAGCTTAACGGGACAGGGCTTTAATGAAAAACTGTTTTTT; J gene: TRBJ1-4; D gene: TRBD1; V gene: TRBV11-2; clone size: few
CDR3 protein: CASSRTGGYGYTF; CDR3 DNA: TGTGCCAGCAGTAGGACAGGGGGCTATGGCTACACCTTC; J gene: TRBJ1-2; D gene: TRBD1; V gene: TRBV6-5; clone size: .
CDR3 protein: CASIPPRGGPEGTDTQYF; CDR3 DNA: TGTGCCAGCATCCCACCACGGGGGGGACCGGAGGGAACAGATACGCAGTATTTT; J gene: TRBJ2-3; D gene: TRBD2; V gene: TRBV7-8; clone size: .
CDR3 protein: CASRYRTVLSYEQYF; CDR3 DNA: TGTGCCAGCAGGTACAGGACAGTTCTCTCCTACGAGCAGTACTTC; J gene: TRBJ2-7; D gene: .; V gene: TRBV6-5; clone size: .
CDR3 protein: CASSSGTGSYEKLFF; CDR3 DNA: TGCGCCAGCAGCTCTGGGACAGGGTCCTATGAAAAACTGTTTTTT; J gene: TRBJ1-4; D gene: TRBD1; V gene: TRBV5-1; clone size: .
CDR3 protein: CASSLTGLNEKLFF; CDR3 DNA: TGCGCCAGCAGCTTGACAGGGCTTAATGAAAAACTGTTTTTT; J gene: TRBJ1-4; D gene: .; V gene: TRBV5-1; clone size: few
CDR3 protein: CASSLSPSGGDGTGELFF; CDR3 DNA: TGCGCCAGCAGCTTGTCTCCTAGCGGGGGGGATGGCACCGGGGAGCTGTTTTTT; J gene: TRBJ2-2; D gene: TRBD2; V gene: TRBV5-1; clone size: .
CDR3 protein: CASRGTHEAFF; CDR3 DNA: TGTGCCAGCCGGGGGACCCACGAAGCTTTCTTT; J gene: TRBJ1-1; D gene: .; V gene: TRBV19; clone size: .
CDR3 protein: CASSAAGTGPYEQYF; CDR3 DNA: TGTGCCAGCAGCGCGGCCGGGACAGGGCCTTACGAGCAGTACTTC; J gene: TRBJ2-7; D gene: TRBD1; V gene: TRBV9; clone size: .
CDR3 protein: CAWSGGAVSQYF; CDR3 DNA: TGTGCCTGGTCTGGGGGGGCCGTGTCCCAGTATTTT; J gene: TRBJ2-3; D gene: .; V gene: TRBV30; clone size: .
CDR3 protein: CAIRTSGRYEQYF; CDR3 DNA: TGTGCCATCAGGACTAGCGGGAGGTACGAGCAGTACTTC; J gene: TRBJ2-7; D gene: TRBD2; V gene: TRBV10-3; clone size: once
CDR3 protein: CASSPQPGASYEQYF; CDR3 DNA: TGTGCCAGCAGCCCCCAGCCTGGGGCATCCTACGAGCAGTACTTC; J gene: TRBJ2-7; D gene: .; V gene: TRBV7-2; clone size: .
CDR3 protein: CATSRNQGPYEQYF; CDR3 DNA: TGTGCCACCAGCAGAAACCAGGGGCCTTACGAGCAGTACTTC; J gene: TRBJ2-7; D gene: .; V gene: TRBV15; clone size: .
CDR3 protein: CASSLGRVAGSDTQYF; CDR3 DNA: TGTGCTAGCAGCTTAGGGAGGGTAGCGGGTTCGGATACGCAGTATTTT; J gene: TRBJ2-3; D gene: TRBD2; V gene: TRBV7-7; clone size: .
CDR3 protein: CASVPQGYQPQHF; CDR3 DNA: TGTGCCAGCGTCCCCCAGGGGTACCAGCCCCAGCATTTT; J gene: TRBJ1-5; D gene: .; V gene: TRBV28; clone size: .
CDR3 protein: CAISDSSTFARGQYF; CDR3 DNA: TGTGCCATCAGTGACTCGTCGACCTTTGCCCGGGGGCAGTACTTC; J gene: TRBJ2-5; D gene: .; V gene: TRBV10-3; clone size: .
CDR3 protein: CASSAPGRKTEAFF; CDR3 DNA: TGTGCCAGCAGTGCTCCGGGAAGGAAGACTGAAGCTTTCTTT; J gene: TRBJ1-1; D gene: .; V gene: TRBV28; clone size: few
CDR3 protein: CASSPGLAGALAYEQYF; CDR3 DNA: TGTGCCAGCAGCCCCGGACTAGCGGGGGCCCTAGCCTACGAGCAGTACTTC; J gene: TRBJ2-7; D gene: TRBD2; V gene: TRBV7-6; clone size: .
CDR3 protein: CASSSGGNPNHYEQYF; CDR3 DNA: TGTGCCAGCAGTAGTGGGGGGAATCCCAATCACTACGAGCAGTACTTC; J gene: TRBJ2-7; D gene: .; V gene: TRBV6-6; clone size: .
CDR3 protein: CASSYGQGGEAFF; CDR3 DNA: TGCGCCAGCAGCTACGGACAGGGCGGGGAGGCTTTCTTT; J gene: TRBJ1-1; D gene: TRBD1; V gene: TRBV5-1; clone size: .
CDR3 protein: CASDPQWGPSNEQFF; CDR3 DNA: TGTGCCAGCGACCCTCAGTGGGGGCCATCCAATGAGCAGTTCTTC; J gene: TRBJ2-1; D gene: .; V gene: TRBV28; clone size: .
CDR3 protein: CAWGSGGLNTGELFF; CDR3 DNA: TGTGCCTGGGGGAGCGGGGGGCTGAACACCGGGGAGCTGTTTTTT; J gene: TRBJ2-2; D gene: TRBD2; V gene: TRBV30; clone size: .
CDR3 protein: CASSLKRWDRGPEAFF; CDR3 DNA: TGTGCCAGCAGCTTAAAGAGGTGGGACAGGGGGCCTGAAGCTTTCTTT; J gene: TRBJ1-1; D gene: TRBD1; V gene: TRBV7-8; clone size: .
CDR3 protein: CSVGWTGGLAGVYEQYF; CDR3 DNA: TGCAGCGTTGGATGGACAGGGGGACTAGCGGGAGTCTACGAGCAGTACTTC; J gene: TRBJ2-7; D gene: TRBD2; V gene: TRBV29-1; clone size: once
CDR3 protein: CASRLRRYSTDTQYF; CDR3 DNA: TGTGCCAGCAGGCTAAGGCGGTATAGCACAGATACGCAGTATTTT; J gene: TRBJ2-3; D gene: .; V gene: TRBV6-5; clone size: .
CDR3 protein: CASSLSREGGADTQYF; CDR3 DNA: TGCGCCAGCAGCTTGTCGCGGGAGGGCGGGGCAGATACGCAGTATTTT; J gene: TRBJ2-3; D gene: TRBD2; V gene: TRBV5-1; clone size: .
CDR3 protein: CASSLEGTSGRNEQFF; CDR3 DNA: TGTGCCAGCAGCTTAGAAGGGACTAGCGGGAGAAATGAGCAGTTCTTC; J gene: TRBJ2-1; D gene: TRBD2; V gene: TRBV11-3; clone size: .
CDR3 protein: CASPRGKPDTQYF; CDR3 DNA: TGTGCCAGCCCCCGAGGGAAACCCGATACGCAGTATTTT; J gene: TRBJ2-3; D gene: .; V gene: TRBV21-1; clone size: once
CDR3 protein: CASSFGQGNYGYTF; CDR3 DNA: TGTGCCAGCAGCTTCGGACAGGGCAACTATGGCTACACCTTC; J gene: TRBJ1-2; D gene: TRBD1; V gene: TRBV5-5; clone size: .
CDR3 protein: CASSLRDRVLRRDEQFF; CDR3 DNA: TGCGCCAGCAGCCTTAGGGACAGGGTATTGAGAAGAGATGAGCAGTTCTTC; J gene: TRBJ2-1; D gene: TRBD1; V gene: TRBV5-1; clone size: .
CDR3 protein: CASSFSLSSYNEQFF; CDR3 DNA: TGTGCCAGCAGCTTTTCACTAAGCTCCTACAATGAGCAGTTCTTC; J gene: TRBJ2-1; D gene: .; V gene: TRBV11-2; clone size: .
CDR3 protein: CASSLRRNTEAFF; CDR3 DNA: TGTGCCAGCAGCTTACGCAGGAACACTGAAGCTTTCTTT; J gene: TRBJ1-1; D gene: .; V gene: TRBV11-2; clone size: .
CDR3 protein: CASSLNTVRGGELFF; CDR3 DNA: TGTGCCAGCAGCTTAAACACAGTCCGGGGCGGGGAGCTGTTTTTT; J gene: TRBJ2-2; D gene: .; V gene: TRBV7-3; clone size: .
CDR3 protein: CASSLGGDRTYGYTF; CDR3 DNA: TGTGCCAGCAGCCTTGGGGGGGACAGGACCTATGGCTACACCTTC; J gene: TRBJ1-2; D gene: TRBD1; V gene: TRBV5-4; clone size: once
CDR3 protein: CASNHAPGTAFPFSDNEQFF; CDR3 DNA: TGCGCCAGCAACCATGCTCCGGGGACAGCCTTCCCCTTCTCCGACAATGAGCAGTTCTTC; J gene: TRBJ2-1; D gene: TRBD1; V gene: TRBV5-1; clone size: .
CDR3 protein: CASSDRLAGVGDTQYF; CDR3 DNA: TGTGCCAGCAGCGACCGACTAGCGGGAGTGGGAGATACGCAGTATTTT; J gene: TRBJ2-3; D gene: TRBD2; V gene: TRBV25-1; clone size: .
CDR3 protein: CASSGLSLAGDQYEQYF; CDR3 DNA: TGTGCCAGCAGTGGCCTTAGCCTAGCGGGAGACCAGTACGAGCAGTACTTC; J gene: TRBJ2-7; D gene: TRBD2; V gene: TRBV25-1; clone size: .
CDR3 protein: CASGEGGYGYTF; CDR3 DNA: TGTGCCAGCGGGGAGGGTGGCTATGGCTACACCTTC; J gene: TRBJ1-2; D gene: .; V gene: TRBV2; clone size: .
CDR3 protein: CAGSKPRGGAGNEQFF; CDR3 DNA: TGTGCCGGCAGCAAACCGCGCGGGGGGGCCGGCAATGAGCAGTTCTTC; J gene: TRBJ2-1; D gene: TRBD2; V gene: TRBV7-2; clone size: .
CDR3 protein: CASSLAGGQYEQYF; CDR3 DNA: TGTGCCAGCAGCTTAGCAGGGGGGCAGTACGAGCAGTACTTC; J gene: TRBJ2-7; D gene: .; V gene: TRBV11-3; clone size: .